One and the same sample provided the 13 T cell receptor beta chains below, sequenced in a study of CD8 T cells in Susac syndrome. RNA in amounts of roughly 0.5 to 1 ug was reverse transcribed with random hexamers. TCRdb re-called the immunoSEQ multiplex PCR reads with MiXCR, one entry per CDR3 protein. The table lists about 210,000 distinct CDR3 sequences, around 95% of them singletons. Sequenced sample: CD4+ T cells from PBMCs. These receptors all stem from a human donor with multiple sclerosis.

V and J are TRBV13 and TRBJ2-5; D call uncertain. The CDR3 is made up of 12 amino acids. The V end lost 1 base, the J end lost 6 bases, and 6 bases lay between the germline ends. Germline V gene lookup returns CDR1 PRHDT and CDR2 FYEKMQ (reference sequence). The CDR3 protein is CASSLVHQTQYF. CDR3 coding DNA: TGTGCCAGCAGCTTAGTCCACCAGACCCAGTACTTC.

The V call is TRBV12-3 or TRBV12-4, the J call TRBJ2-7; D might be TRBD1 (5 bases). The CDR3 consists of 14 residues. Trimming stripped 7 bases from V and 4 bases from J, with 17 bases between. The CDR3 DNA sequence: TGTGCCAGCACCCTAGTGGACAAACCTTACGAGCAGTACTTC. Protein sequence: CASTLVDKPYEQYF.

This chain joins TRBV7-9 and TRBJ2-3, with TRBD2 identical over 8 bases. This CDR3 spans 19 amino acids. The V gene end was trimmed by 2 bases and the J gene end by 4 bases; junction bases not matched to a gene: 17. Germline lookup yields CDR1 SEHNR and CDR2 FQNEAQ (reference sequence). The CDR3 bases are TGTGCCAGCAGCTTAACTGGACTAGCTAGCCGTTCCCCCGCAGATACGCAGTATTTT. It encodes CASSLTGLASRSPADTQYF.

The CDR3 is CASSYDKGQGGEQYF. Here the CDR3 DNA reads TGTGCCAGCAGTTACGACAAGGGACAGGGAGGAGAGCAGTACTTC. V is TRBV6-5 and J is TRBJ2-7; 9 positions agree with TRBD1. Germline CDR1 is MNHEY and CDR2 is SVGAGI. The ends lost 2 bases at V and 7 bases at J; junction bases unmatched: 9. This CDR3 is built from 15 residues.

Written as DNA, the CDR3 is TGTGCCAGTAGTATCGGACACACAAACTATGGCTACACCTTC. This codes for CASSIGHTNYGYTF. This rearrangement joins TRBV19 to TRBJ1-2; tentative D call: TRBD1 (5 bases). Germline loops: CDR1 LNHDA, CDR2 SQIVND (reference sequence). V dropped 3 bases and J dropped 2 bases, with 10 bases sitting between them. CDR3 length equals 14 residues.

The genes are TRBV29-1 and TRBJ1-1; the D is unclear. The CDR3 runs 11 residues. Germline V gene sequence: CDR1 SQVTM, CDR2 ANQGSEA. The DNA for the CDR3 is TGCAGGGGTGGCAGTTACACTGAAGCTTTCTTT. It is translated as CRGGSYTEAFF. The entire variable domain, with the rest obtained from reference TRBV29-1 and TRBJ1-1, is as follows: SAVISQKPSRDICQRGTSLTIQCQVDSQVTMMFWYRQQPGQSLTLIATANQGSEATYESGFVIDKFPISRPNLTFSTLTVSNMSPEDSSIYLCRGGSYTEAFFGQGTRLTVV.

This chain links TRBV5-1 with TRBJ2-1, with D uncertain. V was clipped by 0 bases and J by 8 bases, with 12 bases between them. This CDR3 contains 14 residues. Germline V CDR1 and CDR2: SGHRS, YFSETQ. The CDR3 is CASSLAQAWDEQFF. Here the CDR3 DNA reads TGCGCCAGCAGCTTGGCCCAGGCTTGGGATGAGCAGTTCTTC.

The chain recombines TRBV9 with TRBJ2-5; D is unresolved. V dropped 0 bases and J dropped 4 bases, with 7 bases sitting between them. CDR1 SGDLS and CDR2 YYNGEE come from the germline V gene. CDR3 size: 13 residues. CDR3 in DNA: TGTGCCAGCAGCGTAGAGGATGGAGAGACCCAGTACTTC. Amino acid sequence: CASSVEDGETQYF. The full variable domain, rest sourced from reference TRBV9 and TRBJ2-5, is DSGVTQTPKHLITATGQRVTLRCSPRSGDLSVYWYQQSLDQGLQFLIQYYNGEERAKGNILERFSAQQFPDLHSELNLSSLELGDSALYFCASSVEDGETQYFGPGTRLLVL.

This chain connects TRBV5-1 to TRBJ2-3; TRBD2 aligns across 7 bases. The V gene end was trimmed by 4 bases and the J gene end by 4 bases; junction bases not matched to a gene: 9. The germline V gene has CDR1 SGHRS and CDR2 YFSETQ. The CDR3 has 15 residues. The CDR3 DNA reads as TGCGCCAGCAGCCCCGGACTAGTCCCATCAGATACGCAGTATTTT. Protein product: CASSPGLVPSDTQYF.

The chain employs TRBV30 and TRBJ2-6; D call uncertain. CDR3 length equals 12 residues. Germline lookup yields CDR1 GTSNPN and CDR2 SVGIG (reference sequence). Deletions cut 7 bases from V and 2 bases from J, with 6 bases between. CDR3 amino acids: CASPTGANVLTF. The CDR3 DNA reads TGTGCCTCCCCCACTGGGGCCAACGTCCTGACTTTC.

The V gene is TRBV10-2, the J gene TRBJ2-2; tentative D call: TRBD2 (6 bases). This CDR3 has 10 amino acids. Germline loops: CDR1 WSHSY, CDR2 SAAADI. V lost 8 bases and J lost 15, with 13 bases in between. CDR3 sequence (DNA): TGCGCCAGCGACAGTGGGAGGTTGTTTTTT. It codes for CASDSGRLFF.

The sample holds a few counts of this clonotype. CDR3: CASSFDNEQFF. The CDR3 nucleotides read TGTGCCAGCAGCTTCGACAATGAGCAGTTCTTC. The chain is built from TRBV7-8 and TRBJ2-1, with D unresolved. Germline V gene lookup returns CDR1 SGHVS and CDR2 FQNEAQ. V gave up 3 bases and J gave up 5 bases, with 2 bases separating them. This CDR3 region has 11 residues.

V and J are TRBV9 and TRBJ2-5, with TRBD2 matching 9 bases. The CDR3 runs 15 residues. J lost 5 bases, V lost 2 bases, and 7 bases had no gene match. Per germline, CDR1 SGDLS and CDR2 YYNGEE. The CDR3: CASSVGTSLRETQYF. Here the CDR3 DNA reads TGTGCCAGCAGCGTCGGGACTAGCTTGCGGGAGACCCAGTACTTC.